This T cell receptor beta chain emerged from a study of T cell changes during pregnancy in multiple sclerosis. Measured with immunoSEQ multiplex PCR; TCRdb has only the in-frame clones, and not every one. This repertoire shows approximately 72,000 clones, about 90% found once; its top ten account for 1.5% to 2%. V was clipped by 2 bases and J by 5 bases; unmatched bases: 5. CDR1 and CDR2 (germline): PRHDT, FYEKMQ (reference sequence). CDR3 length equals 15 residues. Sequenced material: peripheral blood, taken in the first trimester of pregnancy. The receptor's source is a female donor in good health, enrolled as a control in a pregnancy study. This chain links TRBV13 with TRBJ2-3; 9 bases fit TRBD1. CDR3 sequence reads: CASSLRDRVLDTQYF. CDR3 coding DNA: TGTGCCAGCAGCTTAAGGGACAGGGTTTTAGATACGCAGTATTTT.